The clone carrying this T cell receptor beta chain has only one observation. The data were obtained in a study of PD-L1 blockade in urothelial cancer. Study summary: In terms of prior chemotherapy, patients had received 0 to 3 regimens. Typically, measured as a median, blood samples had 110,000 to 150,000 T cells.

Trimming cost V 4 bases and J 0 bases; bases outside gene matches: 5. Germline CDR1 SGHRS, CDR2 YFSETQ. This CDR3 contains 15 residues. Stated time point: pretreatment peripheral blood. Urothelial carcinoma affected the patients, and it was locally advanced or metastatic. Every patient provided from 1 to 8 samples, collected pretreatment and on-treatment. The method was immunoSEQ multiplex PCR; TCRdb's version includes in-frame clones alone and lacks a portion of them. The data show fewer than 65,000 clones, with about 83% seen just once and roughly 14% held by the top ten. This chain links TRBV5-1 with TRBJ1-1; 8 nucleotides line up with TRBD1. The source is an older woman with urothelial cancer. The specimen was PBMCs, collected around atezolizumab (anti-PD-L1) treatment. CDR3 in amino acids: CASSGQGGMNTEAFF. The CDR3 nucleotides read TGCGCCAGCAGCGGACAGGGCGGGATGAACACTGAAGCTTTCTTT. Supplemented by reference TRBV5-1 and TRBJ1-1, the full variable domain reads KAGVTQTPRYLIKTRGQQVTLSCSPISGHRSVSWYQQTPGQGLQFLFEYFSETQRNKGNFPGRFSGRQFSNSRSEMNVSTLELGDSALYLCASSGQGGMNTEAFFGQGTRLTVV.